This T cell receptor beta chain comes out of a study of blood T cell repertoires in COVID-19. This CDR3 has 15 residues. CDR1 is ENHRY, CDR2 SYGVKD, per germline. V trimming: 8 bases; J trimming: 5 bases; junction bases outside the gene matches: 11. Using immunoSEQ multiplex PCR, the repertoire was profiled, and TCRdb retains in-frame clones only, with some absent. This table has 150,000 to 200,000 clones, about four fifths appearing once. The study recruited exposed participants who had met a COVID-19 case within 2 weeks before entry. Source material: PBMCs or T cells enriched from blood (not recorded which). This clonotype originated in a woman under 40 who had been exposed to COVID-19. V usage is TRBV10-3 and J usage is TRBJ2-3, with TRBD2 matching over 9 bases. CDR3 region: CAIQSAGGPGDTQYF. DNA of the CDR3: TGTGCCATCCAATCTGCGGGGGGGCCTGGAGATACGCAGTATTTT.